Sequencing of this TCR beta chain was carried out in a study of cytomegalovirus exposure and HLA in healthy donors. Overall study results and limits: Association of some 18,000 TCR beta sequences with HLA alleles was found at 0.05 false discovery rate in a later analysis.

V was clipped by 0 bases and J by 2 bases, with 20 bases between them. Germline values: CDR1 SGDLS, CDR2 YYNGEE. This CDR3 region has 18 residues. 13 Jbeta primers and 60 Vbeta primers were used for the PCR. Clones were read by immunoSEQ multiplex PCR, and TCRdb kept only the in-frame ones, dropping some. The table has 200,000 to 250,000 clones, around 86% seen once. The donors (healthy individuals) were bone marrow donors. This clone was detected once. The antigen remains undetermined. The chain employs TRBV9 and TRBJ1-1, with D possibly being TRBD1 (6 bases). The source material was PBMCs. This clonotype originated in a woman aged 50 to 65 in good health and CMV-seropositive. The CDR3 DNA follows: TGTGCCAGCAGCGTAGTCGGTCGCAGGGGCGTCGCCAACACTGAAGCTTTCTTT. Translation: CASSVVGRRGVANTEAFF.